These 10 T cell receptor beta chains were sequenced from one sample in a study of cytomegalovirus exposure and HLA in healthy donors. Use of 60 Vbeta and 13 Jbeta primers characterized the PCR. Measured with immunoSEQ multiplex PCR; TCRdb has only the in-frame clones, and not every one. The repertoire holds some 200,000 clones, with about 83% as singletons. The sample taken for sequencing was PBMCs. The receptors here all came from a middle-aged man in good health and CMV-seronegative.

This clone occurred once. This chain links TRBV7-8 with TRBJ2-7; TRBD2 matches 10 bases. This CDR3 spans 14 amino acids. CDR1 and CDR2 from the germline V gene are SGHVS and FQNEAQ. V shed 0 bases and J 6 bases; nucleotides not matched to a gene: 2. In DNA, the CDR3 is TGTGCCAGCAGCTTAGCCGGGACTAGCGCCGAGCAGTACTTC. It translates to CASSLAGTSAEQYF.

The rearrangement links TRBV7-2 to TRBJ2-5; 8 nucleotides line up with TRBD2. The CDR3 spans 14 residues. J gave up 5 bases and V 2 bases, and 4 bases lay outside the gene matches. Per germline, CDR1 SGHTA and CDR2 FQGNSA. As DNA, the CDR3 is TGTGCCAGCAGCTTAACTAGCGGTCGGGAGACCCAGTACTTC. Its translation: CASSLTSGRETQYF.

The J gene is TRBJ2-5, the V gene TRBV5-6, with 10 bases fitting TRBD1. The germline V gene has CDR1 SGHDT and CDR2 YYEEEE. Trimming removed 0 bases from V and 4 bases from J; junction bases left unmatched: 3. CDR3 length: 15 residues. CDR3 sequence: CASSLVGTGVETQYF. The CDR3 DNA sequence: TGTGCCAGCAGCTTGGTCGGGACAGGGGTAGAGACCCAGTACTTC.

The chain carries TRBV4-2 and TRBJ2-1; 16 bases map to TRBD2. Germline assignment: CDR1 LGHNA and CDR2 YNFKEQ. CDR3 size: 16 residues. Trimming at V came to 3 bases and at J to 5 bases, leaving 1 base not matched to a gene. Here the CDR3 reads CASSQGTSGRDNEQFF. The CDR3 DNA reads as TGTGCCAGCAGCCAGGGGACTAGCGGGAGGGACAATGAGCAGTTCTTC.

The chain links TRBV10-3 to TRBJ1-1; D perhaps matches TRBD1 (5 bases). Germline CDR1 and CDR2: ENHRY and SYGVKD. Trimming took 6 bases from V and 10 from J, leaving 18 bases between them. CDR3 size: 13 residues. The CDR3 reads CAISVQGPPTAFF. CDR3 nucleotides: TGTGCCATCAGCGTCCAGGGCCCCCCAACAGCTTTCTTT.

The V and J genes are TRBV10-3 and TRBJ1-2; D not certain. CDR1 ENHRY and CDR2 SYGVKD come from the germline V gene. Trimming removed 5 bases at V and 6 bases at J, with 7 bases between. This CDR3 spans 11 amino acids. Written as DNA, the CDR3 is TGTGCCATCAGTCCGGGGAATGGCTACACCTTC. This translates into CAISPGNGYTF.

The CDR3, as DNA: TGTGCCAGCAGCGAACAGAGCACAGATACGCAGTATTTT. As protein: CASSEQSTDTQYF. The rearrangement links TRBV9 to TRBJ2-3; D unclear. Germline V lookup: CDR1 SGDLS, CDR2 YYNGEE. The CDR3 has 13 residues. V was pared by 3 bases and J by 0 bases, with 5 bases between.

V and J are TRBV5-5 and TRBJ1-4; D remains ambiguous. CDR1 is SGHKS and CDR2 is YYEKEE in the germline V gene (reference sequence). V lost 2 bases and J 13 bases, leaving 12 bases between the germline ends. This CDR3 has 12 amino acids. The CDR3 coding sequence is TGTGCCAGCAGCTTATCCCGGCAGCGACTGTTTTTT. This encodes CASSLSRQRLFF.

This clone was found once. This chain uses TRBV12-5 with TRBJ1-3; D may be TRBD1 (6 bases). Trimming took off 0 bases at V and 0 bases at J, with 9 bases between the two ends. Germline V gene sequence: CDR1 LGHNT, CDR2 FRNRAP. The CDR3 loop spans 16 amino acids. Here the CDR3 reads CASGLVLGASGNTIYF. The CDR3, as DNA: TGTGCTAGTGGTTTGGTACTGGGGGCCTCTGGAAACACCATATATTTT.

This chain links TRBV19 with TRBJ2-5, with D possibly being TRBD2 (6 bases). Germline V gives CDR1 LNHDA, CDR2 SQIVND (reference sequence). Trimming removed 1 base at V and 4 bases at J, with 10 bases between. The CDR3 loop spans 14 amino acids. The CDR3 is CASSIGRGVETQYF. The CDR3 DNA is TGTGCCAGTAGTATAGGGAGGGGTGTAGAGACCCAGTACTTC.